Reported below is one T cell receptor beta chain. The antigen is unknown. A read error may explain this, as a much larger clone is one base away. Sample time point: newly diagnosed GD, antithyroid drugs for less than 3 months. The TCR library was made from RNA extracted from PBMCs. American Thyroid Association guidelines were used to diagnose Graves' disease. The sample originates from a study of regulatory T cells in long-lasting Graves disease. Study-wide background: New Graves' disease cases had less than 3 months of antithyroid drugs. Findings and caveats of the study: Patients with persistent Graves' had lower TCR diversity than newly diagnosed patients.

To make TCR beta libraries, researchers used iRepertoire HTBI primers and Arm-PCR of CDR3 regions. In TCRdb, the multiplex PCR reads were re-called with MiXCR into one record per CDR3 protein. This repertoire shows some 490,000 distinct CDR3 sequences, around 12% found once; its top ten account for 8% to 10%. Per germline, CDR1 SNHLY and CDR2 FYNNEI. V was pared by 5 bases and J by 0 bases, with 11 bases between. This CDR3 contains 15 residues. The sample was also reused in another study, on T cells in Graves' hyperthyroidism and ophthalmopathy.

This clonotype originated in a woman aged 25 to 39 with Graves disease. The chain uses TRBV2 and TRBJ2-4, with D perhaps TRBD1 (6 bases). The sequences come from peripheral blood mononuclear cells (PBMCs), collected at new diagnosis, from a patient treated with antithyroid drugs. The DNA of the CDR3 is TGTGCCAGCAGTCAACGACAGGTAGCCAAAAACATTCAGTACTTC. Protein product: CASSQRQVAKNIQYF. Complete variable domain (other parts from reference TRBV2 and TRBJ2-4): EPEVTQTPSHQVTQMGQEVILRCVPISNHLYFYWYRQILGQKVEFLVSFYNNEISEKSEIFDDQFSVERPDGSNFTLKIRSTKLEDSAMYFCASSQRQVAKNIQYFGAGTRLSVL.